The 4 T cell receptor beta chains reported below all come from one sample, sequenced in a study of blood T cell repertoires in COVID-19. TCRdb's table, derived via immunoSEQ multiplex PCR, lists solely in-frame clones and lacks some. The data show about 340,000 clones, about four fifths seen once. Sequenced material: peripheral blood. Receptors were obtained from a man aged 30-40 years with active or convalescent COVID-19.

The chain uses TRBV30 and TRBJ1-2; D is unresolved. The V gene's germline CDR1 is GTSNPN and CDR2 SVGIG (reference sequence). There are 13 residues in the CDR3. V lost 0 bases, J lost 8 bases, and 13 bases lay in between. The CDR3 sequence is CAWSVSRVWGYTF. The CDR3 DNA reads TGTGCCTGGAGTGTATCACGGGTTTGGGGCTACACCTTC.

This clone was observed a single time. The rearrangement links TRBV7-2 to TRBJ2-3; 9 bases fit TRBD2. Germline lookup yields CDR1 SGHTA and CDR2 FQGNSA. The CDR3 sequence is 14 residues long. V shed 2 bases, J shed 6 bases, and the junction held 3 bases outside the gene matches. In DNA, the CDR3 is TGTGCCAGCAGCTTATCAGCGGGGGGCGATACGCAGTATTTT. As protein: CASSLSAGGDTQYF.

Here the CDR3 DNA reads TGTGCCAGCAGTTCGTTAGCGGGCTTCTACGAGCAGTACTTC. Its protein is CASSSLAGFYEQYF. The chain uses TRBV27 and TRBJ2-7; 7 bases are shared with TRBD2. CDR1 is MNHEY, CDR2 SMNVEV, per germline (reference sequence). The CDR3 spans 14 residues. Trimming removed 4 bases from V and 3 bases from J; junction bases left unmatched: 6.

This chain joins TRBV19 and TRBJ2-3, with 10 bases matching TRBD2. V shed 3 bases and J 4 bases; nucleotides not matched to a gene: 7. CDR3 length: 16 amino acids. CDR1 and CDR2 (germline): LNHDA, SQIVND (reference sequence). The CDR3 is CASSIWTAGGADTQYF. CDR3 nucleotide sequence: TGTGCCAGTAGTATCTGGACAGCGGGAGGGGCAGATACGCAGTATTTT.